This T cell receptor beta chain was sequenced during a study of control samples from healthy donors and cancer patients. Germline CDR1 MNHEY, CDR2 SMNVEV (reference sequence). V lost 7 bases to trimming and J lost 6 bases, with 16 bases between them. The CDR3 length is 13 residues. Sequencing used immunoSEQ multiplex PCR; TCRdb keeps in-frame clones, though not all of them. The sample lists about 88,000 clones; approximately 95% were seen once. Sequencing was performed on blood. The chain uses TRBV27 and TRBJ2-7; TRBD2 might be the D (6 bases). The sequence derives from a man younger than 35 in good health. The CDR3 sequence: CASNQVPAGEQYF. CDR3 in DNA: TGTGCCAGCAATCAGGTACCAGCGGGCGAGCAGTACTTC.